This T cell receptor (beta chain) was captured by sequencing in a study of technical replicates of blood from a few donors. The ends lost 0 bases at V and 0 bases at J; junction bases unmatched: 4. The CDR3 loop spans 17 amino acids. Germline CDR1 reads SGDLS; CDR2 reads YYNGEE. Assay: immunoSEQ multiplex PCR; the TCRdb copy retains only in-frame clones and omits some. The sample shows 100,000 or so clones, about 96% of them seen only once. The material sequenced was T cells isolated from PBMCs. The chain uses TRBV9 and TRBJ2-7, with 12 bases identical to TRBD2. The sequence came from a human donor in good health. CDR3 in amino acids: CASSVGLAGVASYEQYF. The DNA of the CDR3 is TGTGCCAGCAGCGTAGGACTAGCGGGAGTTGCCTCCTACGAGCAGTACTTC.